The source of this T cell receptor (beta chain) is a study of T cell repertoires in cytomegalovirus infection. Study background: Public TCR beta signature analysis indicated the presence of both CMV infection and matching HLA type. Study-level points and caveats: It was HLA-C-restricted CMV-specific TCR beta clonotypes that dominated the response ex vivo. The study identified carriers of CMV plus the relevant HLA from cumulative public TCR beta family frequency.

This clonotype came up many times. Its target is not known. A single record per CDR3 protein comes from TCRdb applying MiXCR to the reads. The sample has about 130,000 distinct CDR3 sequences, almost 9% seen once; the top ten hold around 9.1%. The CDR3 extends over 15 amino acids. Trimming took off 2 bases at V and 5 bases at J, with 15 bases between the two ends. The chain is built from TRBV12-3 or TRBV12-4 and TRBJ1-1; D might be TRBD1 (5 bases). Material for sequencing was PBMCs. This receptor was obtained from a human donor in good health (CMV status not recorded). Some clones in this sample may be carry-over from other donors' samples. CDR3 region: CASSLNIRGRTEAFF. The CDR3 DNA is TGTGCCAGCAGTTTAAACATTCGGGGACGAACTGAAGCTTTCTTT.